The rows below give T cell receptor beta chains drawn from one sample of a study of blood T cell repertoires in COVID-19. TCRdb's copy holds only in-frame clones and misses some; the assay was immunoSEQ multiplex PCR. The sample records about 110,000 clones, 72% being singletons. Input material: peripheral blood. Receptors originate from an older woman with acute or convalescent COVID-19. CDR3s include the opening cysteine and the closing phenylalanine or tryptophan. D genes are given only for firm matches. Rows give clone size only sometimes, using once, few, many, or a class for an expanded clone.

J,size,length,D,V,DNA,CDR3
TRBJ1-3,few,14,TRBD1,TRBV3-1/TRBV3-2,TGTGCCAGCAGCCCACAGGGGGGCTGGAACACCATATATTTT,CASSPQGGWNTIYF
TRBJ2-3,NA,15,TRBD2,TRBV11-2,TGTGCCAGCAGATCCATGCGGGGGGGCACAGATACGCAGTATTTT,CASRSMRGGTDTQYF
TRBJ1-1,NA,14,NA,TRBV2,TGTGCCAGCAGTGAACGCGGGCTTGACACTGAAGCTTTCTTT,CASSERGLDTEAFF
TRBJ1-1,once,14,NA,TRBV20-1,TGCAGTGCTAGTCCGGGGGGCCGGAACACTGAAGCTTTCTTT,CSASPGGRNTEAFF
TRBJ1-2,NA,12,TRBD1,TRBV18,TGTGCCAGCTCACCGGGACAGGGAAGCTACACCTTC,CASSPGQGSYTF
TRBJ2-2,few,14,NA,TRBV7-2,TGTGCCAGCAGCTTACGTGCGGCCACCGGGGAGCTGTTTTTT,CASSLRAATGELFF
TRBJ1-1,NA,15,TRBD1,TRBV7-8,TGTGCCAGCAGCTTAGGGACAGGGCTCAACACTGAAGCTTTCTTT,CASSLGTGLNTEAFF
TRBJ2-1,NA,19,TRBD2,TRBV19,TGTGCCAGTAGTATAGTCCCGGGGGGGGCCTTCGACTCCTACAATGAGCAGTTCTTC,CASSIVPGGAFDSYNEQFF
TRBJ2-1,NA,12,NA,TRBV7-9,TGTGCCAGCAGCTTAACGGCGGGTGAGCAGTTCTTC,CASSLTAGEQFF
TRBJ1-6,NA,16,NA,TRBV5-1,TGCGCCAGCAGAGTCCAGGGGAGCTCCTATAATTCACCCCTCCACTTT,CASRVQGSSYNSPLHF
TRBJ1-4,NA,14,TRBD1,TRBV2,TGTGCCAGCAACGACAGGGTACCTAATGAAAAACTGTTTTTT,CASNDRVPNEKLFF
TRBJ2-3,few,14,TRBD2,TRBV5-1,TGCGCCAGCAGCCGAGTCGGGGGGGCAGATACGCAGTATTTT,CASSRVGGADTQYF
TRBJ1-1,NA,14,TRBD1,TRBV7-9,TGTGCCAGCAGCTTCGGACAGGGGGCAACTGAAGCTTTCTTT,CASSFGQGATEAFF
TRBJ1-2,NA,12,NA,TRBV7-9,TGTGCCAGCAGCCCTCAAGGGGCAGCAAAAACCTTC,CASSPQGAAKTF
TRBJ2-7,NA,12,TRBD2,TRBV7-2,TGTGCCAGCGGATTAGCGGGGAGAGAGCAGTACTTC,CASGLAGREQYF
TRBJ2-5,few,15,TRBD2,TRBV30,TGTGCCTGGACCCCAGCGGGGACGTACCAAGAGACCCAGTACTTC,CAWTPAGTYQETQYF
TRBJ2-7,NA,15,TRBD1,TRBV19,TGTGCCAGTAGAGACGGACAGGGGGGTAAATACGAGCAGTACTTC,CASRDGQGGKYEQYF
TRBJ1-1,NA,15,TRBD1,TRBV30,TGTGCCTGGAGGGCGCCGTGGACAGGACCGCCTGAAGCTTTCTTT,CAWRAPWTGPPEAFF
TRBJ1-5,NA,15,NA,TRBV15,TGTGCCACCAGCAGAGATCCGGGGATAAATCAGCCCCAGCATTTT,CATSRDPGINQPQHF
TRBJ1-2,NA,14,NA,TRBV7-2,TGTGCCAGCAGCACGGGACAAGTACGGGGTGGCTACACCTTC,CASSTGQVRGGYTF
TRBJ1-2,once,16,NA,TRBV4-1,TGCGCCAGCAGCCCCCGGACTTTGAGTGACAACTATGGCTACACCTTC,CASSPRTLSDNYGYTF
TRBJ1-2,NA,13,NA,TRBV15,TGTGCCACCAGCAGAGATCGGGGTTCTGGCTACACCTTC,CATSRDRGSGYTF
TRBJ1-2,NA,13,TRBD1,TRBV6-5,TGTGCCAGCACCTGGACAGGGAACTATGGCTACACCTTC,CASTWTGNYGYTF
TRBJ1-5,NA,13,NA,TRBV5-1,TGCGCCAGCAGCTCGGAGGGTTATCAGCCCCAGCATTTT,CASSSEGYQPQHF
TRBJ2-7,NA,16,TRBD1,TRBV3-1/TRBV3-2,TGTGCCAGCAGCCAACAATTTCCGGGACAGGGATACGAGCAGTACTTC,CASSQQFPGQGYEQYF
TRBJ1-2,few,14,TRBD1,TRBV5-6,TGTGCCAGTCATTGGGACAGGGTTAACTATGGCTACACCTTC,CASHWDRVNYGYTF
TRBJ1-2,NA,15,TRBD1,TRBV6-5,TGTGCCAGCATCCGACATACTCAGGGGGACTATGGCTACACCTTC,CASIRHTQGDYGYTF
TRBJ2-7,NA,13,NA,TRBV4-3,TGCGCCAGCAGCCTTGAAAGCTGGAGCGAGCAGTACTTC,CASSLESWSEQYF
TRBJ2-3,NA,14,NA,TRBV30,TGTGCCTGGGGGTTAGCGATTAGCACAGATACGCAGTATTTT,CAWGLAISTDTQYF
TRBJ2-7,NA,14,TRBD1,TRBV29-1,TGCAGCGTAACGACAGGGCTCGGGTCCTACGAGCAGTACTTC,CSVTTGLGSYEQYF
TRBJ2-1,NA,16,NA,TRBV6-1,TGTGCCAGCAGTGGGGATGGGACTCGGGTAGGCAATGAGCAGTTCTTC,CASSGDGTRVGNEQFF
TRBJ1-1,once,15,TRBD1,TRBV7-2,TGTGCCAGCAGCCCGTCCGGGACAGGGATCACTGAAGCTTTCTTT,CASSPSGTGITEAFF
TRBJ2-1,NA,14,NA,TRBV6-1,TGTGCCAGCAGTGAATGGATGGGGCACAATGAGCAGTTCTTC,CASSEWMGHNEQFF
TRBJ2-1,few,17,NA,TRBV7-9,TGTGCCAGCAGCTTAATGTGGGCAGGAAGCTCCTACAATGAGCAGTTCTTC,CASSLMWAGSSYNEQFF
TRBJ1-2,NA,15,TRBD1,TRBV19,TGTGCCAGTAGCACTATTCAGGGGGCATTTTATGGCTACACCTTC,CASSTIQGAFYGYTF
TRBJ1-1,NA,13,NA,TRBV7-3,TGTGCCAGCAGCTTGGACTCGGGCACTGAAGCTTTCTTT,CASSLDSGTEAFF
TRBJ2-7,NA,13,TRBD1,TRBV30,TGTGCCTGGAGTGTACAGGGGTTGGGAGAGCAGTACTTC,CAWSVQGLGEQYF
TRBJ1-2,NA,14,NA,TRBV19,TGTGCCAGTAGTATAACAGCGGTTCCCTATGGCTACACCTTC,CASSITAVPYGYTF
TRBJ1-5,NA,15,TRBD1,TRBV19,TGTGCCAGTAGTAAACAGGGGAGGTATTATCAGCCCCAGCATTTT,CASSKQGRYYQPQHF
TRBJ2-1,NA,12,TRBD2,TRBV18,TGTGCCAGCTCGCGGGAGCACAATGAGCAGTTCTTC,CASSREHNEQFF